Presented here are 9 T cell receptor beta chains from one specimen sequenced in a study of identical twins. TCRdb reprocessed the 5' RACE reads via MiXCR and lists one record per CDR3 protein. The profile covers about 430,000 distinct CDR3 sequences, with approximately 17% appearing a single time and less than 15% taken by the ten largest. Input material: naive T cells sorted from blood. These receptors were obtained from a man aged 45-65 years in good health.

The chain has TRBV29-1 and TRBJ1-2, with a tentative D call TRBD1 (5 bases). Germline lookup yields CDR1 SQVTM and CDR2 ANQGSEA. The CDR3 is 13 residues long. With 2 bases removed from V and 5 bases from J, the gap between germline ends came to 12 bases. CDR3 sequence reads: CSVERSRVYGYTF. CDR3 sequence (DNA): TGCAGCGTTGAAAGGTCCAGGGTATATGGCTACACCTTC.

V usage is TRBV7-2 and J usage is TRBJ2-5; tentatively, D is TRBD1 (6 bases). Germline loops: CDR1 SGHTA, CDR2 FQGNSA. This CDR3 is 16 amino acids long. Trimming stripped 5 bases from V and 2 bases from J, with 18 bases between. CDR3 coding DNA: TGTGCCAGCAGCAGCAGACCGGACAGAACTCAAGAGACCCAGTACTTC. Its translation: CASSSRPDRTQETQYF.

The chain recombines TRBV25-1 with TRBJ1-2; the match to TRBD1 covers 9 bases. Trimming removed 4 bases from V and 2 bases from J; junction bases left unmatched: 8. The CDR3 runs 16 residues. Germline lookup yields CDR1 MGHDK and CDR2 SYGVNS. DNA for the CDR3: TGTGCCAGCAGTGCGAACGAGGGACAGGGCAACTATGGCTACACCTTC. Its translation: CASSANEGQGNYGYTF.

This sequence joins TRBV20-1 and TRBJ2-2; D unclear. V shed 2 bases and J shed 2 bases, with 6 bases lying between them. The CDR3 totals 13 residues. The V gene's germline CDR1 is DFQATT and CDR2 SNEGSKA (reference sequence). CDR3 DNA sequence: TGCAGTGCTAGACTAGTCAACACCGGGGAGCTGTTTTTT. Translated: CSARLVNTGELFF.

CDR3 sequence (DNA): TGTGCCAGCAGCCCCGACCCCTGGAGGGACACCGGGGAGCTGTTTTTT. Translating gives CASSPDPWRDTGELFF. The chain carries TRBV6-2 or TRBV6-3 and TRBJ2-2; D is perhaps TRBD2 (6 bases). The CDR3 consists of 16 residues. CDR1 is MNHEY and CDR2 is SVGEGT in the germline V gene. Deletions cut 6 bases from V and 3 bases from J, with 17 bases between.

Of note for this clonotype: It may be a read error: a sequence one base away is much more abundant. V gene TRBV5-1 combines with J gene TRBJ2-1, with TRBD1 as a possible D gene (5 bases). V shed 0 bases and J shed 7 bases, with 11 bases lying between them. From germline, CDR1 is SGHRS and CDR2 YFSETQ. This CDR3 comprises 14 residues. CDR3: CASSLADSRNEQFF. DNA for the CDR3: TGCGCCAGCAGCTTGGCCGACAGCAGGAATGAGCAGTTCTTC.

This chain joins TRBV20-1 and TRBJ1-6; TRBD1 might be the D (6 bases). With 0 bases removed from V and 8 bases from J, the gap between germline ends came to 17 bases. This CDR3 has 16 residues. Germline values: CDR1 DFQATT, CDR2 SNEGSKA (reference sequence). The DNA of the CDR3 is TGCAGTGCTAGAGACTGGGACAAGGTATATGATTCACCCCTCCACTTT. As protein: CSARDWDKVYDSPLHF.

This clonotype showed up many times. The chain carries TRBV6-2 or TRBV6-3 and TRBJ2-3; D is unclear. The CDR3 is 14 residues long. The V end was cut by 2 bases, the J end by 0 bases, with 6 bases between. CDR1 and CDR2 (germline): MNHEY, SVGEGT. CDR3 coding DNA: TGTGCCAGCAGTTACGTATCTAGCACAGATACGCAGTATTTT. Translated, it gives CASSYVSSTDTQYF.

This chain joins TRBV27 and TRBJ2-3; a weak D match, TRBD2 (6 bases). From germline, CDR1 is MNHEY and CDR2 SMNVEV (reference sequence). Trimming cost V 4 bases and J 6 bases, with 11 bases left between them. This CDR3 region has 13 residues. The CDR3 DNA is TGTGCCAGCAGTTGGGCGGGGCTGGATACGCAGTATTTT. This sequence encodes CASSWAGLDTQYF.